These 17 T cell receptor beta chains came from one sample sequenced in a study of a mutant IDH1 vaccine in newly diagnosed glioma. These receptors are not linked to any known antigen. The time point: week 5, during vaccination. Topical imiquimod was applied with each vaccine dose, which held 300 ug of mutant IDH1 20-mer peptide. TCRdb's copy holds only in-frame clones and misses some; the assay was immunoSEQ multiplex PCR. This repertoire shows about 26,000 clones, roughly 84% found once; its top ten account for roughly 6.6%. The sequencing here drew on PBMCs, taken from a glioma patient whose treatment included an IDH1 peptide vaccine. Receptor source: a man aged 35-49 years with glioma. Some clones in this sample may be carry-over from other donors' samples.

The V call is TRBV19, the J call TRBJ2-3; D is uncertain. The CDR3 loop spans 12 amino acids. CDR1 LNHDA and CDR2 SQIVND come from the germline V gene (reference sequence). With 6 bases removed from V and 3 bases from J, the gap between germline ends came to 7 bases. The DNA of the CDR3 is TGTGCCAGTAGCATGGGGACAGATACGCAGTATTTT. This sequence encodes CASSMGTDTQYF.

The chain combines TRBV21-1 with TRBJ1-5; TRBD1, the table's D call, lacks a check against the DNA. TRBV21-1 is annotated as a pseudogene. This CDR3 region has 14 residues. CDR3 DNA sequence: TGTGCCAGACTAATGGGACAGTTTAAACAGCCCCAGCATTTT. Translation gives CARLMGQFKQPQHF.

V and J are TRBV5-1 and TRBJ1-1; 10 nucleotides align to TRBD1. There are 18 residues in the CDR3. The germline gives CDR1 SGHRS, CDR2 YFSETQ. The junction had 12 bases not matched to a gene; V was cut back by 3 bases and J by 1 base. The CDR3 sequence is CASSSRRGTGDRNTEAFF. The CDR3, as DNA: TGCGCCAGCAGCTCCCGAAGGGGGACAGGGGACCGGAACACTGAAGCTTTCTTT. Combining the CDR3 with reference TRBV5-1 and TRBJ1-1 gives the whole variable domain KAGVTQTPRYLIKTRGQQVTLSCSPISGHRSVSWYQQTPGQGLQFLFEYFSETQRNKGNFPGRFSGRQFSNSRSEMNVSTLELGDSALYLCASSSRRGTGDRNTEAFFGQGTRLTVV.

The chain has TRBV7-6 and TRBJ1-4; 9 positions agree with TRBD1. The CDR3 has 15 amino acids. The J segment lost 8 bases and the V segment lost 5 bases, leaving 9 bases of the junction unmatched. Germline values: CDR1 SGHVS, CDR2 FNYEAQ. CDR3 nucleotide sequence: TGTGCCAGCAGCCTGCTGCCGGGACAGGGAGAAAAACTGTTTTTT. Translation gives CASSLLPGQGEKLFF.

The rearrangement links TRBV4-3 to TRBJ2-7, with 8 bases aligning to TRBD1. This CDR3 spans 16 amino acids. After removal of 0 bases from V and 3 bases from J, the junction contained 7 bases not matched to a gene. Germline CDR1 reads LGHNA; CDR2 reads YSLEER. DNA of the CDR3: TGCGCCAGCAGCCAAGATGGGACAGGTCGCGGCTACGAGCAGTACTTC. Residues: CASSQDGTGRGYEQYF.

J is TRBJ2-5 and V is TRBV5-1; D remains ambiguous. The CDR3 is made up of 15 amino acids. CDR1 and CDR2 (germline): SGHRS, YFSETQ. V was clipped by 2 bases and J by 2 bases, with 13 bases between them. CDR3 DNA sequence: TGCGCCAGCAGCTTCGTTCGGCAGTTACAAGAGACCCAGTACTTC. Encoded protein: CASSFVRQLQETQYF.

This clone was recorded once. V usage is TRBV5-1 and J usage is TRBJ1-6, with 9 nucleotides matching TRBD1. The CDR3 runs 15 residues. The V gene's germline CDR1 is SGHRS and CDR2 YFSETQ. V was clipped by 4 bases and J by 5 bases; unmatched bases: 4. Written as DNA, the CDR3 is TGCGCCAGCAGCCAGGGGACAGGGAATAATTCACCCCTCCACTTT. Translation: CASSQGTGNNSPLHF. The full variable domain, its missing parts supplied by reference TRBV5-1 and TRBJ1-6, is KAGVTQTPRYLIKTRGQQVTLSCSPISGHRSVSWYQQTPGQGLQFLFEYFSETQRNKGNFPGRFSGRQFSNSRSEMNVSTLELGDSALYLCASSQGTGNNSPLHFGNGTRLTVT.

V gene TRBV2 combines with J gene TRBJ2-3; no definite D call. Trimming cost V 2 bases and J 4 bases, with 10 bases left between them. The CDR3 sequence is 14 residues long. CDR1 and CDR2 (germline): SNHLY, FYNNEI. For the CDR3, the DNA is TGTGCCAGCAGTGAACCGGCCTGGGCAGATACGCAGTATTTT. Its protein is CASSEPAWADTQYF.

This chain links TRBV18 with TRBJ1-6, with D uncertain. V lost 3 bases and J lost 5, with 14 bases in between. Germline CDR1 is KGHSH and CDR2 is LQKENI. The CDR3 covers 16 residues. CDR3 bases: TGTGCCAGCTCACCTTTTCCCAGATCCGATAATTCACCCCTCCACTTT. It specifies CASSPFPRSDNSPLHF.

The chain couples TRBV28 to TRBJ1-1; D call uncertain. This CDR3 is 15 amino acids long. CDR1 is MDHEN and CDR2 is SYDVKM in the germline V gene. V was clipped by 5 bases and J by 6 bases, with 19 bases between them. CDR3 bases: TGTGCCAGCAGTCTATCGGGGAGAGTCGCGTCTGAAGCTTTCTTT. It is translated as CASSLSGRVASEAFF.

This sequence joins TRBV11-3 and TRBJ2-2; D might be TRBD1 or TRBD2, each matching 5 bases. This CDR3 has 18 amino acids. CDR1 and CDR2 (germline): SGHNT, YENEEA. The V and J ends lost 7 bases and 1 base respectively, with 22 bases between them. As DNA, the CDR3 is TGTGCCAGCACCCATCAGGGCCCCGGGGCGGTGAACACCGGGGAGCTGTTTTTT. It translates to CASTHQGPGAVNTGELFF.

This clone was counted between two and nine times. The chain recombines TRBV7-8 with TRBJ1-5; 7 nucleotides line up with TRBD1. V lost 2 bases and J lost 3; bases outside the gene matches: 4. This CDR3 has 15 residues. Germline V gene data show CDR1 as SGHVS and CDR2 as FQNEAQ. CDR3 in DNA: TGTGCCAGCAGCTTATTGACAGGGAACAATCAGCCCCAGCATTTT. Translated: CASSLLTGNNQPQHF.

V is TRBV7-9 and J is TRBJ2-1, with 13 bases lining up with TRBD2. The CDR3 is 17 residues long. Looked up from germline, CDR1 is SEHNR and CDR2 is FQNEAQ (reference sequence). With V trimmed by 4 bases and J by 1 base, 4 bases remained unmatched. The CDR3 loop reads CASSSSTSGGSYNEQFF. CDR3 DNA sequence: TGTGCCAGCAGCTCCTCGACTAGCGGGGGGTCCTACAATGAGCAGTTCTTC.

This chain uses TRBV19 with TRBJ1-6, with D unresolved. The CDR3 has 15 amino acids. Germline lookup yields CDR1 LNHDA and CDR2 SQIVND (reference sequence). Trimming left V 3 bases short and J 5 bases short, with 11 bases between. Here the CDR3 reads CASSMGQSNNSPLHF. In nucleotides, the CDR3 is TGTGCCAGTAGTATGGGCCAGTCCAATAATTCACCCCTCCACTTT.

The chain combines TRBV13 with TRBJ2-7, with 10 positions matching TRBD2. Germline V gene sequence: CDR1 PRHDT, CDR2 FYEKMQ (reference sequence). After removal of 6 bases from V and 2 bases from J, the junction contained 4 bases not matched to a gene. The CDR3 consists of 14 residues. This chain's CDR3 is CASRDSGGPYEQYF. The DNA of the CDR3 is TGTGCCAGCAGGGATAGCGGGGGGCCCTACGAGCAGTACTTC.

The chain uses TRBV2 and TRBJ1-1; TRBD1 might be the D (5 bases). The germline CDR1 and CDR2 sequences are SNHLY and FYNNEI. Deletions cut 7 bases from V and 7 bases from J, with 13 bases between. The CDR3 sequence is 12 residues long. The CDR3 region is CASNRRAGEAFF. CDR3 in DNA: TGTGCCAGCAACAGGCGGGCGGGTGAAGCTTTCTTT.

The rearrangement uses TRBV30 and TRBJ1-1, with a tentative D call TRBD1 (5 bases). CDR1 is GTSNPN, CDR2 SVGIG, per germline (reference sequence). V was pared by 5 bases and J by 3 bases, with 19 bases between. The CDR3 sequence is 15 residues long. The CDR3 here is CAWDAGGLGDTEAFF. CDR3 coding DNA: TGTGCCTGGGACGCGGGGGGACTCGGGGACACTGAAGCTTTCTTT. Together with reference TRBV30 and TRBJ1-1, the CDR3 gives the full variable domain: SQTIHQWPATLVQPVGSPLSLECTVEGTSNPNLYWYRQAAGRGLQLLFYSVGIGQISSEVPQNLSASRPQDRQFILSSKKLLLSDSGFYLCAWDAGGLGDTEAFFGQGTRLTVV.